Shown below are 12 T cell receptor beta chains from a single sample sequenced in a study of cytomegalovirus exposure and HLA in healthy donors (dated by TCRdb to the late 2010s). Libraries were built with the immunoSEQ multiplex PCR assay. For the multiplex PCR, a mixture combining 60 forward primers for TCR Vbeta segments and 13 reverse primers for TCR Jbeta segments was used. TCRdb holds this immuneACCESS table with in-frame rearrangements only. Some clones are missing; in checked studies, unresolved V genes explain under half, and the rest has no known cause. The sample table lists about 35,000 clones, 80% of them with a count of one. The leading ten clones occupy roughly 6% of the sample. The sequenced sample was PBMCs. These receptors originate from a male donor in good health and CMV-seronegative.

In its sample, this clone was seen a few times. The chain is built from TRBV2 and TRBJ2-7, with TRBD1 matching 7 bases. Germline CDR1 SNHLY, CDR2 FYNNEI. The CDR3 has 13 residues. Trimming took 6 bases from V and 2 from J; bases not matched to a gene: 4. The CDR3 spells CASSGQVAYEQYF. CDR3 sequence (DNA): TGTGCCAGCAGCGGACAGGTTGCCTACGAGCAGTACTTC.

The CDR3 DNA reads TGTGCCAGCAGCCCTGGCGGATACACTGAAGCTTTCTTT. Its translation: CASSPGGYTEAFF. V gene TRBV28 combines with J gene TRBJ1-1; unclear D gene. V was pared by 6 bases and J by 3 bases, with 11 bases between. The CDR3 is made up of 13 amino acids. The germline V gene has CDR1 MDHEN and CDR2 SYDVKM.

The rearrangement uses TRBV5-1 and TRBJ1-1; D is undetermined. Trimming shortened V by 0 bases and J by 1 base, and 10 bases separated the two germline ends. The CDR3 is 15 amino acids. The germline V gene has CDR1 SGHRS and CDR2 YFSETQ. The CDR3 nucleotides read TGCGCCAGCAGCTTGGTGCAGGCGGGGAACACTGAAGCTTTCTTT. Residues: CASSLVQAGNTEAFF.

The chain carries TRBV6-5 and TRBJ1-4; 7 bases match TRBD1. Per germline, CDR1 MNHEY and CDR2 SVGAGI. V lost 6 bases and J lost 8; bases outside the gene matches: 9. This CDR3 is 14 amino acids long. This CDR3 is CASRKTGYSEKLFF. The CDR3 coding sequence is TGTGCCAGCAGAAAGACAGGGTACTCCGAAAAACTGTTTTTT.

This rearrangement joins TRBV6-6 to TRBJ2-1; TRBD2 matches 13 bases. This CDR3 has 16 residues. Germline V gene data show CDR1 as MNHNY and CDR2 as SVGAGI (reference sequence). The ends lost 6 bases at V and 10 bases at J; junction bases unmatched: 12. The CDR3 is CASRRGLAGAHREQFF. CDR3 in DNA: TGTGCCAGCAGACGCGGACTAGCGGGAGCCCATCGAGAGCAGTTCTTC.

The chain uses TRBV11-2 and TRBJ2-1; 9 bases agree with TRBD2. The CDR3 has 15 amino acids. CDR1 is SGHAT and CDR2 is FQNNGV in the germline V gene. The ends lost 2 bases at V and 5 bases at J; junction bases unmatched: 4. The CDR3 here is CASSLRREGDNEQFF. The CDR3 DNA reads TGTGCCAGCAGCTTACGGCGGGAGGGCGACAATGAGCAGTTCTTC.

The gene calls are TRBV6-6 and TRBJ2-7, with D maybe TRBD1 (6 bases). Germline CDR1 and CDR2: MNHNY and SVGAGI (reference sequence). Trimming stripped 6 bases from V and 2 bases from J, with 14 bases between. CDR3 length: 14 residues. The CDR3 reads CASRIQGSAYEQYF. The CDR3 DNA follows: TGTGCCAGCAGGATACAGGGATCCGCCTACGAGCAGTACTTC.

This clone was picked up a small number of times. V usage is TRBV5-1 and J usage is TRBJ2-4; D may be TRBD2 (6 bases). Trimming took off 4 bases at V and 5 bases at J, with 13 bases between the two ends. Germline CDR1 and CDR2: SGHRS and YFSETQ. The CDR3 is 14 amino acids. CDR3 amino acids: CASSQYGGENIQYF. For the CDR3, the DNA is TGCGCCAGCAGCCAATATGGAGGGGAAAACATTCAGTACTTC. Drawing the rest from reference TRBV5-1 and TRBJ2-4, the complete variable domain is KAGVTQTPRYLIKTRGQQVTLSCSPISGHRSVSWYQQTPGQGLQFLFEYFSETQRNKGNFPGRFSGRQFSNSRSEMNVSTLELGDSALYLCASSQYGGENIQYFGAGTRLSVL.

This chain links TRBV11-2 with TRBJ2-3, with 9 bases fitting TRBD1. CDR1 is SGHAT, CDR2 FQNNGV, per germline. V trimming: 4 bases; J trimming: 4 bases; junction bases outside the gene matches: 9. The CDR3 is 16 amino acids. In DNA form, the CDR3 reads TGTGCCAGCAGCTCCGGCCGGGACAGGGTCCCAGATACGCAGTATTTT. Amino acid sequence: CASSSGRDRVPDTQYF.

The chain uses TRBV6-1 and TRBJ1-2; D might be TRBD1 (6 bases). Trimming pared 8 bases from V and 7 bases from J, leaving 11 bases between. CDR1 MNHNS and CDR2 SASEGT come from the germline V gene. The CDR3 is 11 amino acids. Here the CDR3 reads CASHVQGGYTF. The DNA of the CDR3 is TGTGCCAGCCACGTACAGGGTGGCTACACCTTC.

The genes are TRBV5-1 and TRBJ1-2, with a weak D call TRBD1 (6 bases). Trimming removed 4 bases from V and 5 bases from J, with 15 bases in between. Germline assignment: CDR1 SGHRS and CDR2 YFSETQ. CDR3 length equals 14 residues. CDR3 nucleotides: TGCGCCAGCAGCCAGGTAGCTCAGGGGTATGGCTACACCTTC. This sequence encodes CASSQVAQGYGYTF.

The gene calls are TRBV7-8 and TRBJ1-1, with 7 positions matching TRBD1. V was clipped by 1 base and J by 0 bases; unmatched bases: 5. The germline V gene encodes CDR1 SGHVS and CDR2 FQNEAQ. This CDR3 contains 16 residues. The CDR3 region is CASSLDRGELNTEAFF. The CDR3 DNA reads TGTGCCAGCAGCTTAGACAGGGGAGAACTGAACACTGAAGCTTTCTTT.